The entry that follows covers one T cell receptor (beta chain) sequence. The target of this receptor is not known. The sample holds no much larger clone one base away, and base qualities are not on file. Peripheral blood CD8+ and CD4+ T cells from healthy donors, Susac syndrome patients and multiple sclerosis patients were profiled using high-throughput TCR beta sequencing. Healthy donors were included as age- and sex-matched controls. Bulk CD8+ and CD4+ T cells were purified magnetically by negative isolation, whereas CD8+ TEMRA cells were enriched by FACS. Blood was drawn into EDTA tubes, processed within 24 hours, and PBMCs were isolated by density gradient centrifugation. PBMCs intended for TCR sequencing were frozen in liquid nitrogen and were later thawed in a 37 degrees C water bath. The sorted or isolated CD4+, CD8+ and CD8+ TEMRA cells reached a purity of at least 90%. This specimen belongs to a study of CD8 T cells in Susac syndrome (dated by TCRdb to between 2019 and 2020). Context from the whole study: Whether CD8+ T cell activation and differentiation in Susac syndrome was antigen driven was tested using repertoire sequencing. Overall study outcomes, separate from this receptor: The study acknowledged that relatively few individuals were included in the TCR sequencing and HLA analysis.

Trimming leaves V shorter by 6 bases and J shorter by 8 bases, with the junction holding 15 bases beyond the gene matches. The CDR3 numbers 14 residues from cysteine through phenylalanine. The CDR3 DNA has 42 bases and is translated from base 1. CDR1 and CDR2 are read off the germline V gene as SQVTM and ANQGSEA. RNA was extracted with the RNeasy kit and 0.5 to 1 ug was reverse transcribed using random hexamers. The immunoSEQ multiplex PCR assay, covering 54 Vbeta and 13 Jbeta segments, was used to amplify TCR beta CDR3 regions. Bias from PCR amplification was corrected by using a synthetic template baseline for primer optimization and for computational correction. The paper's processing steps were these. Reads were annotated to V, D and J genes according to IMGT and were analyzed with immunoSEQ Analyzer, with only productive sequences retained. Clonality was calculated as one minus the Shannon entropy normalized by log2 of the number of productive unique sequences. Public and private clones were assessed among the 100 most prevalent clones of each patient and control. Clones were defined as Susac-specific when absent from the healthy and MS cohorts, from about 1,100 published viral clones and from other ImmuneACCESS disease sequences. In TCRdb, the public reads were trimmed at Q25 with fastp and aligned with MiXCR, with productive beta chains retained. Each entry merges the rows of one CDR3 protein and shows their most common DNA and genes. Here the V and J calls rest on TCRdb's processing, not on the authors' analysis. The table for this sample lists about 120,000 distinct CDR3 sequences; about nine tenths of them were counted only once. The ten largest make up approximately 0.13% of the sample.

Input material: CD4+ T cells from PBMCs. This sequence was found in a human donor in good health. The chain joins TRBV29-1 to TRBJ1-2, with 7 bases matching TRBD1. Here the CDR3 is given as CSVVGGAVIPGYTF. The bases read TGCAGCGTAGTAGGGGGCGCGGTAATTCCGGGCTACACCTTC. Full variable domain (CDR3 extended with the reference TRBV29-1 and TRBJ1-2 proteins): SAVISQKPSRDICQRGTSLTIQCQVDSQVTMMFWYRQQPGQSLTLIATANQGSEATYESGFVIDKFPISRPNLTFSTLTVSNMSPEDSSIYLCSVVGGAVIPGYTFGSGTRLTVV.